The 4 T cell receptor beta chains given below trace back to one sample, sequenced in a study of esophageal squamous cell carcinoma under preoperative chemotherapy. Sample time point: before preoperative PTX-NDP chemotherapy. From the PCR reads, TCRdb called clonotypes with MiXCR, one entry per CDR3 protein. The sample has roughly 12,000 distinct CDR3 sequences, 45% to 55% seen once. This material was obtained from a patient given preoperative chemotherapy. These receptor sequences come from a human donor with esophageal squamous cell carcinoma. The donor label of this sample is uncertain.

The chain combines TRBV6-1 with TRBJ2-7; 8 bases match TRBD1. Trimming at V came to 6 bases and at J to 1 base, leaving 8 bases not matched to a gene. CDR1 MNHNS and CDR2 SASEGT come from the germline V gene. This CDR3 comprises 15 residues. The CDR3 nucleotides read TGTGCCAGCAGATCAACAGGGGGATTATCCTACGAGCAGTACTTC. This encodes CASRSTGGLSYEQYF.

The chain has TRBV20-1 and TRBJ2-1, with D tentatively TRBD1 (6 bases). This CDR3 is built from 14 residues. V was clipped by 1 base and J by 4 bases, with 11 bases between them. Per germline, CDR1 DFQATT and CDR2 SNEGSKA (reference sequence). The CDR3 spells CSARAPDSYNEQFF. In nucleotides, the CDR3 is TGCAGTGCTAGAGCCCCGGACAGTTACAATGAGCAGTTCTTC.

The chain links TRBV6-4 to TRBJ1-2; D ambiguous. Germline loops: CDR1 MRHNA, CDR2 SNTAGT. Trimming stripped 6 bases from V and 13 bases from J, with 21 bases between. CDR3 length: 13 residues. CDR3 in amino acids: CASSPTSYEGCTF. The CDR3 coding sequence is TGTGCCAGCAGCCCAACATCGTACGAAGGGTGCACCTTC.

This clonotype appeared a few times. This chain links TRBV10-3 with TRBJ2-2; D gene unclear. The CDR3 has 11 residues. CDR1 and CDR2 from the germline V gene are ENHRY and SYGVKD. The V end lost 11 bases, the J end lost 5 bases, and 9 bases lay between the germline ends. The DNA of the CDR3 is TGTGCCGCCGCCGGGACCGGGGAGCTGTTTTTT. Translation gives CAAAGTGELFF.